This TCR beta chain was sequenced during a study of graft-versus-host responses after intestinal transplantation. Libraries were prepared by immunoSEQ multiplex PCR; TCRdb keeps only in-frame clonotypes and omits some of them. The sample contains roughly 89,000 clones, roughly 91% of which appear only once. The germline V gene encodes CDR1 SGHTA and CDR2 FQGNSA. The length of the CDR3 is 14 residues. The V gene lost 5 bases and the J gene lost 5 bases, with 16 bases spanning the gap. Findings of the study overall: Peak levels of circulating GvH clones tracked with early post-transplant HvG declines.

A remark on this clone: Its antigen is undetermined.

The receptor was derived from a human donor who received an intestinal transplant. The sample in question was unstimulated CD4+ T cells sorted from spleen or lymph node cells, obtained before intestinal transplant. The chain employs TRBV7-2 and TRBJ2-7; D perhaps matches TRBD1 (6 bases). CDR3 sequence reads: CASSHADSRNEQYF. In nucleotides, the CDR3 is TGTGCCAGCAGCCATGCGGACAGTAGGAACGAGCAGTACTTC.